A single sample is the source of the 26 T cell receptor beta chains below, sequenced in a study of shared clonotypes between healthy human individuals. Repertoires were generated with immunoSEQ multiplex PCR, while TCRdb's copy carries only in-frame clones and drops some. This sample has 400,000 to 600,000 clones, with nearly 80% found just once. The sequencing sample was made of PBMCs. The source of these receptors is a middle-aged woman in good health. Some clones in this sample may be carry-over from other donors' samples.

This clone was seen a few times. The rearrangement links TRBV5-1 to TRBJ1-5; weak D call: TRBD1 (5 bases). V lost 2 bases and J 3 bases, leaving 9 bases between the germline ends. Per germline, CDR1 SGHRS and CDR2 YFSETQ. The CDR3 spans 14 residues. CDR3 amino acids: CASSFDSPNQPQHF. CDR3 nucleotide sequence: TGCGCCAGCAGCTTTGACAGTCCCAATCAGCCCCAGCATTTT.

The rearrangement links TRBV7-8 to TRBJ1-4, with TRBD1 matching 9 bases. CDR1 SGHVS and CDR2 FQNEAQ come from the germline V gene. Losses at the gene ends were 5 bases for V and 8 bases for J; bases not matched to a gene: 6. The CDR3 sequence is 14 residues long. The CDR3 region is CASSERTGVEKLFF. In DNA, the CDR3 is TGTGCCAGCAGCGAACGGACAGGGGTAGAAAAACTGTTTTTT.

The gene calls are TRBV18 and TRBJ1-1; D uncertain. This CDR3 is built from 12 residues. The V and J ends lost 2 bases and 6 bases respectively, with 7 bases between them. Per germline, CDR1 KGHSH and CDR2 LQKENI. The CDR3 sequence: CASSPGVPEAFF. The CDR3 bases are TGTGCCAGCTCACCAGGGGTCCCTGAAGCTTTCTTT.

The DNA of the CDR3 is TGCGCCAGCAGCTCTACCACTTCCGGGGAGCTGTTTTTT. Translating it yields CASSSTTSGELFF. The chain joins TRBV5-1 to TRBJ2-2; D call uncertain. Germline lookup yields CDR1 SGHRS and CDR2 YFSETQ. V was clipped by 3 bases and J by 6 bases, with 9 bases between them. The CDR3 is made up of 13 amino acids.

This chain connects TRBV30 to TRBJ2-7, with 7 bases that match TRBD1. After removal of 2 bases from V and 4 bases from J, the junction contained 8 bases not matched to a gene. CDR1 GTSNPN and CDR2 SVGIG come from the germline V gene (reference sequence). The CDR3 consists of 14 residues. DNA for the CDR3: TGTGCCTGGAGTATAGGGGGCGATGTATACGAGCAGTACTTC. Encoded protein: CAWSIGGDVYEQYF.

J is TRBJ1-4 and V is TRBV7-8, with D unclear. V was cut by 2 bases and J by 3 bases, with 7 bases left in between. The CDR3 extends over 14 amino acids. Germline-derived CDR1 and CDR2 are SGHVS and FQNEAQ. This CDR3 reads CASSLSSSNEKLFF. The CDR3 DNA follows: TGTGCCAGCAGCTTAAGCTCATCTAATGAAAAACTGTTTTTT.

The genes are TRBV10-3 and TRBJ1-1, with D possibly matching TRBD1 (6 bases). The germline V gene has CDR1 ENHRY and CDR2 SYGVKD. This CDR3 has 14 amino acids. Trimming stripped 6 bases from V and 4 bases from J, with 15 bases between. The CDR3 coding sequence is TGTGCCATCAGCTCACAGGGCGGGAGCACTGAAGCTTTCTTT. Translation: CAISSQGGSTEAFF.

The V gene is TRBV19, the J gene TRBJ1-1; 8 bases align to TRBD1. CDR1 and CDR2 from the germline V gene are LNHDA and SQIVND (reference sequence). This CDR3 contains 15 residues. J gave up 8 bases and V 5 bases, and 13 bases lay outside the gene matches. The CDR3, as DNA: TGTGCCAGTAGTCGCGCAGGGGGCTTTGGCCCAGAAGCTTTCTTT. This encodes CASSRAGGFGPEAFF. Using reference TRBV19 and TRBJ1-1 for the parts outside the CDR3, the full variable domain is DGGITQSPKYLFRKEGQNVTLSCEQNLNHDAMYWYRQDPGQGLRLIYYSQIVNDFQKGDIAEGYSVSREKKESFPLTVTSAQKNPTAFYLCASSRAGGFGPEAFFGQGTRLTVV.

A word on this clone: This likely reflects a read error, since a far larger clone is one base away. V gene TRBV4-1 combines with J gene TRBJ1-2; maybe TRBD1 (5 bases). Germline CDR1 is MGHRA and CDR2 is YSYEKL. V was shortened by 4 bases and J by 7 bases, with 22 bases between the two germline ends. This CDR3 is 16 amino acids long. CDR3 DNA: TGCGCCAGCAGCCGCTCCGAGTGGGCCCCGCAGGGTGGCTACACCTTC. Encoded protein: CASSRSEWAPQGGYTF.

The CDR3 DNA reads as TGTGCCAGCAGTACCCGGACAGGGGGCGCCTACGAGCAGTACTTC. This gives the protein CASSTRTGGAYEQYF. This chain connects TRBV6-1 to TRBJ2-7, with TRBD1 matching over 11 bases. The CDR3 has 15 amino acids. Germline V gene sequence: CDR1 MNHNS, CDR2 SASEGT. Trimming removed 5 bases from V and 2 bases from J; junction bases left unmatched: 5.

The chain uses TRBV27 and TRBJ1-2, with 7 bases identical to TRBD1. With 5 bases clipped from V and 7 bases from J, the junction kept 13 bases outside the gene matches. The CDR3 runs 15 residues. The germline V gene has CDR1 MNHEY and CDR2 SMNVEV (reference sequence). The CDR3 nucleotides read TGTGCCAGCAGTCCCTCGACAGGGCCGGGGGGTGGCTACACCTTC. The encoded protein is CASSPSTGPGGGYTF.

The V and J genes are TRBV10-3 and TRBJ2-1; 8 nucleotides align to TRBD1. After removal of 1 base from V and 8 bases from J, the junction contained 4 bases not matched to a gene. This CDR3 contains 14 residues. The germline V gene encodes CDR1 ENHRY and CDR2 SYGVKD. The chain's CDR3 is CAISEWGQEDEQFF. DNA for the CDR3: TGTGCCATCAGTGAGTGGGGACAGGAAGATGAGCAGTTCTTC.

Of note for this clone: A far larger clone differs by one base, so this is likely a read error. CDR3 residues: CASSLRTGGMNTEALF. CDR3 nucleotides: TGTGCCAGCAGCTTACGGACAGGGGGGATGAACACTGAAGCTCTCTTT. The chain employs TRBV7-9 and TRBJ1-1; TRBD1 matches 10 bases. Germline V gene sequence: CDR1 SEHNR, CDR2 FQNEAQ (reference sequence). The CDR3 has 16 residues. The full variable domain, rest sourced from reference TRBV7-9 and TRBJ1-1, is DTGVSQNPRHKITKRGQNVTFRCDPISEHNRLYWYRQTLGQGPEFLTYFQNEAQLEKSRLLSDRFSAERPKGSFSTLEIQRTEQGDSAMYLCASSLRTGGMNTEALFGQGTRLTVV.

CDR3: CASSLTAEETQYF. The CDR3 DNA is TGCGCCAGCAGCTTAACAGCGGAAGAGACCCAGTACTTC. This chain connects TRBV5-1 to TRBJ2-5; D may be TRBD2 (5 bases). Trimming took 2 bases from V and 3 from J, leaving 8 bases between them. Germline-derived CDR1 and CDR2 are SGHRS and YFSETQ. This CDR3 is 13 amino acids long.

There are a few counts of this clone. The rearrangement uses TRBV7-2 and TRBJ2-1, with TRBD2 matching over 7 bases. This CDR3 contains 16 residues. Germline V lookup: CDR1 SGHTA, CDR2 FQGNSA. With 5 bases clipped from V and 9 bases from J, the junction kept 16 bases outside the gene matches. DNA for the CDR3: TGTGCCAGCAGCACCTCCCCCTGGGGGAGGGAGAGTGAGCAGTTCTTC. Encoded protein: CASSTSPWGRESEQFF. The whole variable domain, remainder taken from reference TRBV7-2 and TRBJ2-1, is GAGVSQSPSNKVTEKGKDVELRCDPISGHTALYWYRQSLGQGLEFLIYFQGNSAPDKSGLPSDRFSAERTGGSVSTLTIQRTQQEDSAVYLCASSTSPWGRESEQFFGPGTRLTVL.

This chain connects TRBV7-2 to TRBJ1-1; a possible D gene is TRBD1 (6 bases). The CDR3 length is 15 residues. Deletions cut 1 base from V and 1 base from J, with 10 bases between. Per germline, CDR1 SGHTA and CDR2 FQGNSA. The CDR3 DNA sequence: TGTGCCAGCAGCTTAGTTGGACAGTCGAACACTGAAGCTTTCTTT. Translated: CASSLVGQSNTEAFF.

This clone appeared a few times. The V call is TRBV19, the J call TRBJ1-5; TRBD1 matches 7 bases. V lost 3 bases, J lost 0 bases, and 8 bases stayed unmatched. This CDR3 spans 17 amino acids. Looked up from germline, CDR1 is LNHDA and CDR2 is SQIVND (reference sequence). Here the CDR3 DNA reads TGTGCCAGTAGTATCGGATTGGACAGGTATAGCAATCAGCCCCAGCATTTT. It specifies CASSIGLDRYSNQPQHF.

This rearrangement joins TRBV19 to TRBJ2-7; 8 bases line up with TRBD2. V was clipped by 3 bases and J by 6 bases; unmatched bases: 10. Germline lookup yields CDR1 LNHDA and CDR2 SQIVND (reference sequence). The CDR3 is 15 residues long. CDR3 coding DNA: TGTGCCAGTAGTATCGAACCGGGACTAGTTTTCGAGCAGTACTTC. It is translated as CASSIEPGLVFEQYF.

The chain couples TRBV28 to TRBJ2-7, with D tentatively TRBD1 or TRBD2 (6 bases each). The CDR3 totals 15 residues. V was trimmed by 2 bases and J by 0 bases, leaving 11 bases between them. Germline CDR1 reads MDHEN; CDR2 reads SYDVKM. CDR3 loop: CASSLRRGSSYEQYF. DNA of the CDR3: TGTGCCAGCAGTTTAAGGAGGGGGAGCTCCTACGAGCAGTACTTC. The entire variable domain, with the rest obtained from reference TRBV28 and TRBJ2-7, is as follows: DVKVTQSSRYLVKRTGEKVFLECVQDMDHENMFWYRQDPGLGLRLIYFSYDVKMKEKGDIPEGYSVSREKKERFSLILESASTNQTSMYLCASSLRRGSSYEQYFGPGTRLTVT.

The chain couples TRBV11-2 to TRBJ2-7; TRBD1 might be the D (6 bases). V lost 2 bases and J 0 bases, leaving 17 bases between the germline ends. Germline-derived CDR1 and CDR2 are SGHAT and FQNNGV. CDR3 size: 17 residues. The CDR3 bases are TGTGCCAGCAGCTTACCCCAGGGGAGCGGATACTCCTACGAGCAGTACTTC. Translating it yields CASSLPQGSGYSYEQYF.

The chain joins TRBV6-1 to TRBJ2-1; TRBD2 matches 12 bases. The length of the CDR3 is 13 residues. V dropped 10 bases and J dropped 8; count of bases not matched to a gene: 6. Germline lookup yields CDR1 MNHNS and CDR2 SASEGT. CDR3 region: CAILRLAGDEQFF. CDR3 nucleotides: TGTGCCATCCTTCGACTAGCGGGGGATGAGCAGTTCTTC.

This clone was counted once. The chain links TRBV29-1 to TRBJ1-1; D not resolved. The CDR3 is made up of 13 amino acids. V lost 4 bases to trimming and J lost 1 base, with 10 bases between them. Germline CDR1 and CDR2: SQVTM and ANQGSEA. DNA of the CDR3: TGCAGCGTTGCTGCAGGAGGGAACACTGAAGCTTTCTTT. Amino acids: CSVAAGGNTEAFF.

The chain carries TRBV2 and TRBJ1-4, with TRBD1 as a possible D gene (5 bases). The V gene lost 3 bases and the J gene lost 5 bases, with 10 bases spanning the gap. CDR1 SNHLY and CDR2 FYNNEI come from the germline V gene. The length of the CDR3 is 14 residues. The DNA for the CDR3 is TGTGCCAGCAGTGAGGTCAGGGAGAATGAAAAACTGTTTTTT. As protein: CASSEVRENEKLFF.

The chain recombines TRBV5-1 with TRBJ2-7, with 7 bases fitting TRBD2. The germline V gene encodes CDR1 SGHRS and CDR2 YFSETQ. This CDR3 comprises 13 residues. Unmatched junction bases numbered 6, after V lost 4 bases and J lost 5 bases. For the CDR3, the DNA is TGCGCCAGCAGCCCCCAGGGAGGGGACGAGCAGTACTTC. Amino acids: CASSPQGGDEQYF.

This clone was counted only a few times. The rearrangement links TRBV30 to TRBJ1-4; TRBD1 matches 8 bases. This CDR3 has 13 residues. Germline trimming cut 3 bases from V and 8 bases from J; bases unmatched to any gene: 5. From germline, CDR1 is GTSNPN and CDR2 SVGIG (reference sequence). The CDR3 here is CAWRGQGGEKLFF. Written as DNA, the CDR3 is TGTGCCTGGAGAGGACAGGGAGGGGAAAAACTGTTTTTT.

This clone was found a few times. This sequence joins TRBV7-2 and TRBJ1-3; D is ambiguous. This CDR3 spans 14 amino acids. V lost 4 bases and J 2 bases, leaving 9 bases between the germline ends. CDR1 is SGHTA, CDR2 FQGNSA, per germline. The CDR3 coding sequence is TGTGCCAGCAGCTCCCAAACAGCTGGAAACACCATATATTTT. As protein: CASSSQTAGNTIYF.